The present T cell receptor (beta chain) was sequenced within a study of T cell responses to AZD1222 COVID-19 vaccine. General observations from the study: Epitopes outside B.1.351 and B.1.1.7 mutated regions reportedly drew nearly half of spike TCRs. The study found Spike-specific TCR breadth and depth rose after two AZD1222 doses. Only after the peak T cell response were repertoires sampled.

The method was immunoSEQ multiplex PCR; TCRdb's version includes in-frame clones alone and lacks a portion of them. Among 140,000 or so clones listed, about 90% were seen once. Points on this clone: What it recognizes is unknown.

V gave up 0 bases and J gave up 0 bases, with 9 bases separating them. The CDR3 spans 16 residues. CDR1 and CDR2 from the germline V gene are MNHEY and SVGAGI. The genes are TRBV6-5 and TRBJ2-1; D is perhaps TRBD1 (5 bases). The TCR sequence derives from an adult in good health. Sequences were derived from peripheral blood, sampled on day 0 of AZD1222 vaccination. The CDR3 reads CASSYSRQSSYNEQFF. The CDR3 DNA reads TGTGCCAGCAGTTACTCGAGACAGAGCTCCTACAATGAGCAGTTCTTC.